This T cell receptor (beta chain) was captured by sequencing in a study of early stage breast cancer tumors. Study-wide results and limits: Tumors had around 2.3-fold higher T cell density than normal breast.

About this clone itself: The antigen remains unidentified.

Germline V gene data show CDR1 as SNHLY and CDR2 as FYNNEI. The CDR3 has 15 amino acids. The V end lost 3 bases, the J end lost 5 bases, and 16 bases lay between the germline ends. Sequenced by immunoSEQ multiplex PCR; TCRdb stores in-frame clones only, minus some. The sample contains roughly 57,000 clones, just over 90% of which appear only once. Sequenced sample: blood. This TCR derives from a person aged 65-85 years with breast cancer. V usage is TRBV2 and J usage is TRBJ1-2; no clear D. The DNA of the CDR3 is TGTGCCAGCAGTGACTGGGCCTTAGATCCGTATGGCTACACCTTC. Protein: CASSDWALDPYGYTF.